These 8 T cell receptor beta chains were sequenced from one sample in a study of early T cells in non-severe SARS-CoV-2 infection (dated by TCRdb to about 2021). Libraries came from 5' RACE. Sequencing was carried out with a NextSeq 500. TCRdb applied fastp at Q25 and MiXCR to the public reads, then kept only in-frame beta chains. When rows share a CDR3 protein, they turn into one entry using the most common DNA and genes. The sample table shows over 50,000 distinct CDR3 sequences, and roughly 12% are seen once. The top ten constitute 2.9% of the sample. The sequencing input was whole blood. Source of these receptors: an adult who was a healthcare worker with PCR-confirmed SARS-CoV-2 infection or an uninfected control (not recorded which).

Note on this clonotype: Sequence at one end of the junction differs from germline and may be a read error. V and J are TRBV29-1 and TRBJ2-7, with a tentative D call TRBD1 (6 bases). The CDR3 length is 12 residues. Germline V CDR1 and CDR2: SQVTM, ANQGSEA. In nucleotides, the CDR3 is TGCAGCGTTGGAGGACAGACCTACGAGCACTACTTC. Its protein product is CSVGGQTYEHYF.

This chain's CDR3 is CASSYEGQVSYEQYF. CDR3 DNA: TGTGCCAGCAGTTACGAGGGACAGGTATCCTACGAGCAGTACTTC. The chain combines TRBV6-5 with TRBJ2-7, with TRBD1 matching 8 bases. Germline V gives CDR1 MNHEY, CDR2 SVGAGI. V gave up 2 bases and J gave up 1 base; unmatched junction bases: 4. The CDR3 consists of 15 residues.

The genes are TRBV5-7 and TRBJ2-1, with D tentatively TRBD1 (5 bases). TRBV5-7 carries the ORF label, with uncertain function. V was cut by 4 bases and J by 9 bases, with 11 bases left in between. CDR3 size: 12 residues. CDR3: CASSTDSREQFF. The CDR3 nucleotides are TGTGCCAGCAGCACAGACAGTCGTGAGCAGTTCTTC.

This clonotype has at least ten counts. The J gene is TRBJ2-7, the V gene TRBV11-2, with a possible D match to TRBD2 (5 bases). V was trimmed by 5 bases and J by 0 bases, leaving 11 bases between them. The germline gives CDR1 SGHAT, CDR2 FQNNGV. The CDR3 covers 14 residues. The CDR3 DNA reads TGTGCCAGCAGCCGACTCCGGGGCTCCTACGAGCAGTACTTC. It specifies CASSRLRGSYEQYF.

At least ten counts were recorded for this clonotype. The chain has TRBV28 and TRBJ2-2; D ambiguous. V was trimmed by 2 bases and J by 0 bases, leaving 7 bases between them. This CDR3 has 15 amino acids. CDR1 is MDHEN, CDR2 SYDVKM, per germline. This chain's CDR3 is CASSLASANTGELFF. The CDR3, as DNA: TGTGCCAGCAGTTTAGCAAGTGCGAACACCGGGGAGCTGTTTTTT.

As regards this clonotype: The junction departs from germline at one end; a sequencing error may be responsible. The V and J genes are TRBV6-5 and TRBJ2-2; TRBD1 agrees at 8 bases. The CDR3 contains 15 residues. Germline loops: CDR1 MNHEY, CDR2 SVGAGI. The CDR3 nucleotides read TGTGCCAGCAGCACGCAGACAGGGGACAACGGGGAGCTGTATTTT. It encodes CASSTQTGDNGELYF.

This clonotype was seen a few times. V is TRBV24-1 and J is TRBJ1-5; D possibly corresponds to TRBD1 (6 bases). Germline V gene sequence: CDR1 KGHDR, CDR2 SFDVKD. V was clipped by 4 bases and J by 5 bases, with 20 bases between them. CDR3 length: 17 amino acids. CDR3 sequence: CATSDSTTGRLDQPQHF. As DNA, the CDR3 is TGTGCCACCAGTGACTCTACGACAGGTCGTTTGGATCAGCCCCAGCATTTT.

This clonotype was recorded a few times. This chain joins TRBV29-1 and TRBJ1-1, with D tentatively TRBD1 (6 bases). V lost 8 bases and J lost 5, with 21 bases in between. The CDR3 extends over 14 amino acids. Per germline, CDR1 SQVTM and CDR2 ANQGSEA. CDR3 loop: CSTSRGGAWTEAFF. In DNA form, the CDR3 reads TGCAGCACTTCCCGGGGGGGGGCCTGGACTGAAGCTTTCTTT.